This TCR beta chain was identified during a study of blood T cells in healthy people across ages. General study points: The study regarded diversity estimates from one million T cells as underestimates.

This clonotype was seen a few times. Its antigen remains unknown. A second PCR of about 7 to 12 cycles used a sample-barcoded 5' primer and a J-beta primer mix. TCRdb analysed the 5' RACE reads with MiXCR anew, one entry per CDR3 protein. The sample contains some 850,000 distinct CDR3 sequences, 20% to 30% of which appear only once. Trimming shortened V by 2 bases and J by 8 bases, and 16 bases separated the two germline ends. CDR3 length: 15 residues. CDR1 is SGHRS, CDR2 YFSETQ, per germline. The sample was also linked to a second study, of T cells of mothers and their children. This second study notes: Every microgram of extracted RNA entered cDNA synthesis, around 1.4 ug per 15 ul.

Material for sequencing was blood. The TCR was taken from a boy aged 5-17 years in good health. The chain carries TRBV5-1 and TRBJ1-4, with D tentatively TRBD1 (6 bases). CDR3 DNA: TGCGCCAGCAGCTTAGGGACCCTCCAGGGGGAAAAACTGTTTTTT. It codes for CASSLGTLQGEKLFF.